One and the same sample provided the 15 T cell receptor beta chains below, sequenced in a study of T-cell reconstitution after alpha-beta-depleted transplantation in children. TCRbeta library preparation incorporated unique molecular identifiers. Each CDR3 protein gets one entry after TCRdb re-called the PCR reads with MiXCR. The sample contains about 980,000 distinct CDR3 sequences, roughly 31% of which appear only once. Source: PBMCs, mostly from graft donor cells, taken 360 days after TCRalphabeta/CD19-depleted stem cell transplant. The receptor source for this set is a boy younger than two who had a stem cell transplant for SCID, so the T cells may come from the graft donor.

The V and J genes are TRBV12-3 or TRBV12-4 and TRBJ1-5, with a weak D call TRBD1 (5 bases). V was cut by 4 bases and J by 7 bases, with 11 bases left in between. The CDR3 consists of 13 residues. CDR3 bases: TGTGCCAGCAGTTGGAGGGGAGGGCAGCCCCAGCATTTT. Its translation is CASSWRGGQPQHF.

This clonotype was recorded a few times. The J gene is TRBJ2-3, the V gene TRBV20-1; D possibly uses TRBD1 or TRBD2 (6 bases each). CDR1 is DFQATT and CDR2 is SNEGSKA in the germline V gene (reference sequence). The CDR3 spans 13 residues. V shed 6 bases and J shed 5 bases, with 15 bases lying between them. The CDR3 coding sequence is TGCAGTGCCGATATACAGGGAGGAGATACGCAGTATTTT. Protein sequence: CSADIQGGDTQYF.

This clonotype came up a few times. The CDR3 DNA reads TGTGCCAGCAGCCATCTGGGCGGGGGAAGGTACGAGCAGTACTTC. Translating gives CASSHLGGGRYEQYF. The V and J genes are TRBV4-2 and TRBJ2-7, with 7 bases lining up with TRBD2. The CDR3 runs to 15 residues. After removal of 3 bases from V and 4 bases from J, the junction contained 9 bases not matched to a gene. Germline lookup yields CDR1 LGHNA and CDR2 YNFKEQ.

The chain carries TRBV12-3 or TRBV12-4 and TRBJ1-2; D unresolved. The CDR3 length is 14 residues. Trimming pared 0 bases from V and 0 bases from J, leaving 5 bases between. The CDR3 DNA is TGTGCCAGCAGTTTAGCTATCCCTAACTATGGCTACACCTTC. It translates to CASSLAIPNYGYTF.

V and J are TRBV30 and TRBJ2-1, with TRBD2 as a possible D gene (6 bases). There are 13 residues in the CDR3. V was trimmed by 1 base and J by 10 bases, leaving 14 bases between them. Germline-derived CDR1 and CDR2 are GTSNPN and SVGIG (reference sequence). The CDR3 here is CAWSAASAGEQFF. CDR3 bases: TGTGCCTGGAGTGCGGCTAGCGCGGGAGAGCAGTTCTTC.

The chain joins TRBV29-1 to TRBJ2-3; 10 bases align to TRBD2. Germline loops: CDR1 SQVTM, CDR2 ANQGSEA. V shed 4 bases, J shed 1 base, and the junction held 5 bases outside the gene matches. This CDR3 is built from 15 residues. The CDR3 sequence is CSVGRTSGRTDTQYF. CDR3 DNA sequence: TGCAGCGTTGGAAGGACTAGCGGCCGCACAGATACGCAGTATTTT.

This clonotype occurred a few times. This chain connects TRBV9 to TRBJ1-5; TRBD1 agrees at 7 bases. The CDR3 has 17 amino acids. V shed 4 bases and J 6 bases; nucleotides not matched to a gene: 16. Germline V gene lookup returns CDR1 SGDLS and CDR2 YYNGEE. The CDR3 sequence is CASSRGTAGPGVQPQHF. CDR3 coding DNA: TGTGCCAGCAGCCGGGGGACAGCCGGGCCCGGCGTTCAGCCCCAGCATTTT.

This clonotype appeared once. The chain recombines TRBV5-1 with TRBJ2-1; no clear D gene. Germline CDR1 SGHRS, CDR2 YFSETQ. Trimming cost V 5 bases and J 6 bases, with 6 bases left between them. The CDR3 is made up of 11 amino acids. This CDR3 reads CASRGFNEQFF. The CDR3 DNA follows: TGCGCCAGCAGAGGGTTCAATGAGCAGTTCTTC.

Comment on this clonotype: It is likely a read error, because the conserved phenylalanine at the end of the CDR3 is missing. The chain is built from TRBV6-6 and TRBJ1-1; 9 nucleotides align to TRBD1. V lost 5 bases, J lost 5 bases, and 3 bases stayed unmatched. Per the germline V gene, CDR1 is MNHNY and CDR2 is SVGAGI (reference sequence). CDR3 size: 13 residues. The CDR3 protein is CASSRQGGTEAFS. The CDR3 bases are TGTGCCAGCAGTCGACAGGGGGGTACTGAAGCTTTCTCT.

The DNA for the CDR3 is TGCGCCAGCAGCTCAGGACAGGCGCAGAACTATGGCTACACCTTC. It is translated as CASSSGQAQNYGYTF. The chain employs TRBV5-1 and TRBJ1-2, with 7 bases identical to TRBD1. Losses at the gene ends were 3 bases for V and 2 bases for J; bases not matched to a gene: 7. The CDR3 extends over 15 amino acids. Germline-derived CDR1 and CDR2 are SGHRS and YFSETQ.

J is TRBJ2-1 and V is TRBV5-1; 14 bases map to TRBD2. The V segment lost 4 bases and the J segment 12 bases; nucleotides outside the gene matches: 6. Germline lookup yields CDR1 SGHRS and CDR2 YFSETQ. The CDR3 contains 14 residues. CDR3: CASSPSTSGGGQFF. The CDR3 bases are TGCGCCAGCAGCCCGTCGACTAGCGGGGGGGGGCAGTTCTTC.

The chain employs TRBV4-3 and TRBJ1-2, with 7 bases matching TRBD1. V lost 3 bases and J lost 4; bases outside the gene matches: 8. Germline values: CDR1 LGHNA, CDR2 YSLEER. This CDR3 comprises 15 residues. CDR3 residues: CASSQGIGGSYGYTF. The CDR3 DNA is TGCGCCAGCAGCCAGGGGATAGGGGGCAGCTATGGCTACACCTTC.

The rearrangement joins TRBV12-3 or TRBV12-4 to TRBJ1-5; a possible D gene is TRBD1 (6 bases). V dropped 5 bases and J dropped 11 bases, with 19 bases sitting between them. This CDR3 has 14 residues. CDR3 sequence (DNA): TGTGCCAGCAGTCCCACAGGGCTGTCTACGGCCCAGCATTTT. This codes for CASSPTGLSTAQHF.

This clonotype was picked up a small number of times. The chain couples TRBV12-3 or TRBV12-4 to TRBJ1-2, with 7 positions matching TRBD1. The CDR3 consists of 13 residues. Losses at the gene ends were 11 bases for V and 8 bases for J; bases not matched to a gene: 14. This CDR3 is CASSQGGAEGYTF. CDR3 nucleotide sequence: TGTGCCTCATCTCAGGGGGGGGCGGAGGGCTACACCTTC.

V and J are TRBV20-1 and TRBJ1-1; D is possibly TRBD1 (5 bases). Germline CDR1 DFQATT, CDR2 SNEGSKA (reference sequence). The CDR3 extends over 15 amino acids. Trimming took off 2 bases at V and 1 base at J, with 14 bases between the two ends. The CDR3 here is CSARPGLVSNTEAFF. The CDR3 nucleotides are TGCAGTGCTAGACCGGGACTTGTCTCGAACACTGAAGCTTTCTTT.